This entry concerns a single T cell receptor beta chain. Its specificity is not known. As for the donors, each was a healthy bone marrow donor. Vbeta (60) and Jbeta (13) primers were used in the PCR. Measured with immunoSEQ multiplex PCR; TCRdb has only the in-frame clones, and not every one. Of some 150,000 clones in the sample, about four fifths were seen once. This sample was taken from a study of cytomegalovirus exposure and HLA in healthy donors. General study points: Diagnosis of cytomegalovirus status made by the classifier reportedly showed high specificity and sensitivity.

This CDR3 is 15 amino acids long. Germline V gene data show CDR1 as SGHAT and CDR2 as FQNNGV. Trimming took 4 bases from V and 7 from J, leaving 16 bases between them. The sequence was collected from a woman between 40 and 50 years old in good health and CMV-seropositive. This chain connects TRBV11-2 to TRBJ1-4; tentative D call: TRBD1 (6 bases). Material: PBMCs. The CDR3 protein is CASSSRDIVGEKLFF. The CDR3 bases are TGTGCCAGCAGCTCTCGGGACATTGTAGGTGAAAAACTGTTTTTT. Together with reference TRBV11-2 and TRBJ1-4, the CDR3 gives the full variable domain: EAGVAQSPRYKIIEKRQSVAFWCNPISGHATLYWYQQILGQGPKLLIQFQNNGVVDDSQLPKDRFSAERLKGVDSTLKIQPAKLEDSAVYLCASSSRDIVGEKLFFGSGTQLSVL.